This T cell receptor beta chain derives from a study of PD-L1 blockade in urothelial cancer. Study background: Every 3 weeks, patients received intravenous atezolizumab 1,200 mg, beginning 2014. Study patients had been treated with 0 to 3 previous chemotherapy regimens.

Germline V gene lookup returns CDR1 MDHEN and CDR2 SYDVKM. V gave up 5 bases and J gave up 9 bases; unmatched junction bases: 5. The CDR3 is made up of 12 amino acids. Notes on this clone: Antigen unknown.

Study outcomes and limitations: In blood sampled pretreatment, TCR clonality below the median predicted better survival.

Assay used: immunoSEQ multiplex PCR; TCRdb lists only in-frame clones, some missing. The table has about 35,000 clones, around 84% seen once. Time point described: peripheral blood 6 weeks after treatment start. Patients suffered from locally advanced or metastatic urothelial carcinoma. The chain uses TRBV28 and TRBJ2-7; 9 positions match TRBD1. Sequencing was performed on PBMCs, taken around atezolizumab (anti-PD-L1) treatment. The TCR comes from a man between 35 and 55 years old with urothelial cancer. CDR3 coding DNA: TGTGCCAGCAGTCTAACAGGGGGCGGGCAGTACTTC. This translates into CASSLTGGGQYF.